This T cell receptor beta chain was observed in a study of blood T cell repertoires in COVID-19. Profiled with immunoSEQ multiplex PCR; TCRdb holds only in-frame clones, not every one. The data show about 260,000 clones, more than 75% seen once. CDR3 size: 14 residues. V was cut by 6 bases and J by 3 bases, with 15 bases left in between. The V gene's germline CDR1 is MNHEY and CDR2 SVGAGI. Sequenced material: peripheral blood. The TCR sequence derives from a man aged 40-50 years who had recovered from COVID-19. The chain recombines TRBV6-5 with TRBJ2-7; D might be TRBD2 (6 bases). The chain's CDR3 is CASRVGTSNYEQYF. In nucleotides, the CDR3 is TGTGCCAGCAGGGTAGGGACTTCAAACTACGAGCAGTACTTC.